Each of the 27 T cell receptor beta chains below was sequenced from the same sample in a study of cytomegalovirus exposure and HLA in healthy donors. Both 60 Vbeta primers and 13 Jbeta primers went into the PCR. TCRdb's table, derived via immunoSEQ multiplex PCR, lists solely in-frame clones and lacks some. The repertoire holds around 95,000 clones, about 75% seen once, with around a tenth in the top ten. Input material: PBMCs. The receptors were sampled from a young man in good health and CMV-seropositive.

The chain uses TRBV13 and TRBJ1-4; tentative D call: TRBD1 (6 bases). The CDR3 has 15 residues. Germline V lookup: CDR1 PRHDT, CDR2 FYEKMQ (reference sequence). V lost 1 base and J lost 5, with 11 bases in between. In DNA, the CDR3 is TGTGCCAGCAGCTTAGAAGGACAGCGAAATGAAAAACTGTTTTTT. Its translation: CASSLEGQRNEKLFF.

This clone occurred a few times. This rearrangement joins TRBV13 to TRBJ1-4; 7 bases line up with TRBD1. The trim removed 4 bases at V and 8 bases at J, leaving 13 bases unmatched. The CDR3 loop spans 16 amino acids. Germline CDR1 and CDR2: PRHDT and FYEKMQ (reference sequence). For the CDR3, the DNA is TGTGCCAGCAGCTCAACGACGACAGGGTGGAAAGAAAAACTGTTTTTT. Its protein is CASSSTTTGWKEKLFF.

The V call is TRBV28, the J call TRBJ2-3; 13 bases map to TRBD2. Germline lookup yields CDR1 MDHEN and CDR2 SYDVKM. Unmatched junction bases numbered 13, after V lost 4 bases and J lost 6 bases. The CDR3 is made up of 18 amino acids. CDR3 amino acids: CASSSYSRLAGGVDTQYF. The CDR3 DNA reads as TGTGCCAGCAGTTCGTACTCTCGACTAGCGGGGGGAGTTGATACGCAGTATTTT.

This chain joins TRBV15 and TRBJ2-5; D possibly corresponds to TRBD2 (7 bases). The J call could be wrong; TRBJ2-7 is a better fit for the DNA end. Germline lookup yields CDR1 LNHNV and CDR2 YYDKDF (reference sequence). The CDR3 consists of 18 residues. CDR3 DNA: TGTGCCACCAGCAGAGACCCAAGACAACGGGGGGCCGTGTACGAGCAGTACTTC. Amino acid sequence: CATSRDPRQRGAVYEQYF.

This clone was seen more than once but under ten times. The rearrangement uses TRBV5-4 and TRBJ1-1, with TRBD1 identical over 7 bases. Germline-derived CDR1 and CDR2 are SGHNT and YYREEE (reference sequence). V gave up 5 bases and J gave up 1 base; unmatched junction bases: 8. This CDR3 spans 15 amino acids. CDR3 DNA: TGTGCCAGCAGTTCCGACAGGGTGGAGAACACTGAAGCTTTCTTT. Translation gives CASSSDRVENTEAFF.

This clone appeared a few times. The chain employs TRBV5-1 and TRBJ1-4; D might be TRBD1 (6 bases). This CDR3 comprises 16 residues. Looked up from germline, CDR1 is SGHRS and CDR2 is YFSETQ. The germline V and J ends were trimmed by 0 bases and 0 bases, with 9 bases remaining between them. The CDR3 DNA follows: TGCGCCAGCAGCTTGGCAGGGGTTGCAACTAATGAAAAACTGTTTTTT. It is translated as CASSLAGVATNEKLFF.

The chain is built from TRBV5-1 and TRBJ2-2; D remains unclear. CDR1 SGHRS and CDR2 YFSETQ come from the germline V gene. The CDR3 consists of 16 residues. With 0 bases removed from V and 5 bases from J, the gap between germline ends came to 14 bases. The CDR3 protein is CASSLVSGSRTGELFF. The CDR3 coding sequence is TGCGCCAGCAGCTTGGTCTCAGGTAGTAGAACCGGGGAGCTGTTTTTT.

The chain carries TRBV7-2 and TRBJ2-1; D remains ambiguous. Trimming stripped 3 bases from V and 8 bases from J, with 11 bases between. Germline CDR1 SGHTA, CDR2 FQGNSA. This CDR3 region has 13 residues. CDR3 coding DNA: TGTGCCAGCAGCTTTAGAGCGATCGATGAGCAGTTCTTC. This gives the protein CASSFRAIDEQFF.

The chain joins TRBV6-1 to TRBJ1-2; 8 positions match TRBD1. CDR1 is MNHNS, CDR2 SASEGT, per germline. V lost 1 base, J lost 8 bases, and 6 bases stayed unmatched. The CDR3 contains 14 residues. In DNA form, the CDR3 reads TGTGCCAGCAGTGAAGGGACAGGGTCGGCAGGCTACACCTTC. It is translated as CASSEGTGSAGYTF.

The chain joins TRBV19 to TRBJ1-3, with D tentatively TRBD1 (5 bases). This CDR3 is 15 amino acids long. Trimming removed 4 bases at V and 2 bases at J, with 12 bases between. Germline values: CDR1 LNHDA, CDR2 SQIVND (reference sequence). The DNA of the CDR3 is TGTGCCAGTAGTACAGGGTCCAGGGCTGGAAACACCATATATTTT. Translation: CASSTGSRAGNTIYF.

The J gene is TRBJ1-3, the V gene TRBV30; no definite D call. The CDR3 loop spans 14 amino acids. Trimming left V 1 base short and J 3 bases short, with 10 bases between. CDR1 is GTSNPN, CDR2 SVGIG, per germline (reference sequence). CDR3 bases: TGTGCCTGGAGTGCCGGGTTTGATGGAAACACCATATATTTT. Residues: CAWSAGFDGNTIYF.

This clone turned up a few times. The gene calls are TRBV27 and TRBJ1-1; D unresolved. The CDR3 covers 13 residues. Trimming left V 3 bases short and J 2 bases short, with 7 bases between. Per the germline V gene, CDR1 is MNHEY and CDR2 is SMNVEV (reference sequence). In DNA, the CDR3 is TGTGCCAGCAGTTTTAACTTTAACACTGAAGCTTTCTTT. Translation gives CASSFNFNTEAFF.

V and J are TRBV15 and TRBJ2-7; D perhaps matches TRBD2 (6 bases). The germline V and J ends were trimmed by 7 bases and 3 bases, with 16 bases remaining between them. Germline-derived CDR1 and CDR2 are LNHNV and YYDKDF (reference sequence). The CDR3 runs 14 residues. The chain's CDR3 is CATTRDGGLYEQYF. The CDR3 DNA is TGTGCCACCACTCGGGACGGGGGACTCTACGAGCAGTACTTC.

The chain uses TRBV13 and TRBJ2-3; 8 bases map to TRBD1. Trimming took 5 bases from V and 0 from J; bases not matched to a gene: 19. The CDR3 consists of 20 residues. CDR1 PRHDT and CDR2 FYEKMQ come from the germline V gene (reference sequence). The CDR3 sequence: CASSAFTGAGGASSTDTQYF. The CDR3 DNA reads TGTGCCAGCAGCGCCTTCACCGGGGCAGGGGGCGCGTCTAGCACAGATACGCAGTATTTT.

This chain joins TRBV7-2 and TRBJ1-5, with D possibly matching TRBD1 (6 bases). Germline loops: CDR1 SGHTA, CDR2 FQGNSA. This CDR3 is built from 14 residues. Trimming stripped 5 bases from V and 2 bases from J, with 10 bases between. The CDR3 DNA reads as TGTGCCAGCAGCGCCAGGACAGGCAATCAGCCCCAGCATTTT. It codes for CASSARTGNQPQHF. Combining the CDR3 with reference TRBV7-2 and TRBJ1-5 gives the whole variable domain GAGVSQSPSNKVTEKGKDVELRCDPISGHTALYWYRQSLGQGLEFLIYFQGNSAPDKSGLPSDRFSAERTGGSVSTLTIQRTQQEDSAVYLCASSARTGNQPQHFGDGTRLSIL.

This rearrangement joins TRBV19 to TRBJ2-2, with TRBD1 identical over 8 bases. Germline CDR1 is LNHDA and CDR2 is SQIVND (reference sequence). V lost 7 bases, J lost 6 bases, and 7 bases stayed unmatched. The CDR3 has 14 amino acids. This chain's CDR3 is CASTPTGVAGELFF. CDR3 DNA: TGTGCCAGTACCCCGACAGGGGTCGCCGGGGAGCTGTTTTTT.

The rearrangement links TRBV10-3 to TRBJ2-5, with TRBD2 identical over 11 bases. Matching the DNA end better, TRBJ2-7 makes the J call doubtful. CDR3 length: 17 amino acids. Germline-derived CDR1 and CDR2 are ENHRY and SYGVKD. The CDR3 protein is CAISDSSGGHSSYEQYF. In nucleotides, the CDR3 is TGTGCCATCAGTGACTCTAGCGGGGGGCACAGCTCCTACGAGCAGTACTTC.

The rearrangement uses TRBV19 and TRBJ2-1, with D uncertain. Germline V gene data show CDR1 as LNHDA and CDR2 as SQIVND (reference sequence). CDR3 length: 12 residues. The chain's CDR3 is CAAGPLYNEQFF. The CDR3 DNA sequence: TGTGCGGCAGGCCCACTTTACAATGAGCAGTTCTTC.

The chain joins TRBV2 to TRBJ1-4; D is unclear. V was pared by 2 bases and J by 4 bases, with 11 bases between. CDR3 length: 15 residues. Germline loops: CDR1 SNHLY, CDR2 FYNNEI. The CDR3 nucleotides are TGTGCCAGCAGTGAATTTGGTCAGTTTAATGAAAAACTGTTTTTT. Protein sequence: CASSEFGQFNEKLFF.

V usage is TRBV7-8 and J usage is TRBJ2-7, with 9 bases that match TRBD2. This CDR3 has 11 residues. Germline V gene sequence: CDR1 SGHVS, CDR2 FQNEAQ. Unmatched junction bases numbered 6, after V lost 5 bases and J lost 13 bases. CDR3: CASSDRLAVYF. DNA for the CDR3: TGTGCCAGCAGCGACAGACTAGCGGTCTACTTC.

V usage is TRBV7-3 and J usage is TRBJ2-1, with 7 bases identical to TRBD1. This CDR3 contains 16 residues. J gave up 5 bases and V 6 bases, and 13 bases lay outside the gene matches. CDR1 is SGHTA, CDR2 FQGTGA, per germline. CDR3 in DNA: TGTGCCAGCAGGGAACCGGGACAGAATCTAAACAATGAGCAGTTCTTC. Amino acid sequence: CASREPGQNLNNEQFF.

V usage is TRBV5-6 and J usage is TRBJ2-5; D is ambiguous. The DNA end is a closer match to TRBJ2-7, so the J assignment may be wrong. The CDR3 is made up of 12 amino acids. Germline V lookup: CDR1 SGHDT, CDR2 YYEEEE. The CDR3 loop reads CASSLGPSEQYF. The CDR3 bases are TGTGCCAGCAGCTTGGGCCCGTCCGAGCAGTACTTC.

The CDR3 region is CASSLSQAYEQYF. Here the CDR3 DNA reads TGCGCCAGCAGCTTGTCACAAGCCTACGAGCAGTACTTC. The chain employs TRBV5-1 and TRBJ2-7; D is ambiguous. V lost 1 base and J lost 2, with 7 bases in between. The CDR3 has 13 residues. CDR1 SGHRS and CDR2 YFSETQ come from the germline V gene.

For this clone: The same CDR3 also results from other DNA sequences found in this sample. The CDR3 reads CASSLGGSGYEQYF. CDR3 nucleotide sequence: TGTGCCAGCAGCTTAGGAGGGAGTGGCTACGAGCAGTACTTC. The J gene is TRBJ2-7, the V gene TRBV7-3, with a weak D call TRBD2 (6 bases). V was shortened by 2 bases and J by 3 bases, with 11 bases between the two germline ends. Germline V gives CDR1 SGHTA, CDR2 FQGTGA. The CDR3 is 14 residues long. Full variable domain (remainder filled in from reference TRBV7-3 and TRBJ2-7): GAGVSQTPSNKVTEKGKYVELRCDPISGHTALYWYRQSLGQGPEFLIYFQGTGAADDSGLPNDRFFAVRPEGSVSTLKIQRTERGDSAVYLCASSLGGSGYEQYFGPGTRLTVT.

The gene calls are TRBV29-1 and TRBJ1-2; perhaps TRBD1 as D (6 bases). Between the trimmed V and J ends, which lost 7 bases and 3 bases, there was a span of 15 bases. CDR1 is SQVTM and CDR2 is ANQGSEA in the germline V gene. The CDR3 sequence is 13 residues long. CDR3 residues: CSARTGGDYGYTF. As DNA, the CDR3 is TGCAGCGCCCGGACGGGGGGCGACTATGGCTACACCTTC.

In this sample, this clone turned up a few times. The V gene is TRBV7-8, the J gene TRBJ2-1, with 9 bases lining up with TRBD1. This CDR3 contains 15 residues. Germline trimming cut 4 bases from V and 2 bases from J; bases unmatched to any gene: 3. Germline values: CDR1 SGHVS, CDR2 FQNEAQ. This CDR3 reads CASSSWTGAYNEQFF. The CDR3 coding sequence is TGTGCCAGCAGCTCCTGGACAGGGGCCTACAATGAGCAGTTCTTC.

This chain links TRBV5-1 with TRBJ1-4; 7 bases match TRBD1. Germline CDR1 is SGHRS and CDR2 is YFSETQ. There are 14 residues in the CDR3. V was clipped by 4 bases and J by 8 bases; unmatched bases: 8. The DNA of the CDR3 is TGCGCCAGCAGCGCGGGGACAGTTCAAGAAAAACTGTTTTTT. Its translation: CASSAGTVQEKLFF.